The present T cell receptor (beta chain) was sequenced within a study of cytomegalovirus exposure and HLA in healthy donors. General study points: Some V segments, including TRBV6-2 and TRBV6-3, were excluded as indistinguishable. Per a later analysis, 15,000 to 20,000 TCR beta sequences showed association with HLA alleles at 0.05 false discovery rate.

V was clipped by 3 bases and J by 3 bases, with 6 bases between them. Germline V CDR1 and CDR2: KGHSH, LQKENI. The CDR3 is made up of 12 amino acids. Amplification used 60 Vbeta primers and 13 Jbeta primers. Here immunoSEQ multiplex PCR was the method, and the copy in TCRdb shows in-frame clones only, minus some. The table lists 100,000 to 150,000 clones, roughly 8.3% of them singletons, with about 5.5% in the top ten. Points on this clone: What it binds is not known.

The clonotype originates from a man between 35 and 55 years old in good health and CMV-seronegative. The source material was PBMCs. The V gene is TRBV18, the J gene TRBJ2-7; D might be TRBD2 (5 bases). The CDR3 sequence: CASSPRGYEQYF. In DNA form, the CDR3 reads TGTGCCAGCTCACCCCGGGGCTACGAGCAGTACTTC.